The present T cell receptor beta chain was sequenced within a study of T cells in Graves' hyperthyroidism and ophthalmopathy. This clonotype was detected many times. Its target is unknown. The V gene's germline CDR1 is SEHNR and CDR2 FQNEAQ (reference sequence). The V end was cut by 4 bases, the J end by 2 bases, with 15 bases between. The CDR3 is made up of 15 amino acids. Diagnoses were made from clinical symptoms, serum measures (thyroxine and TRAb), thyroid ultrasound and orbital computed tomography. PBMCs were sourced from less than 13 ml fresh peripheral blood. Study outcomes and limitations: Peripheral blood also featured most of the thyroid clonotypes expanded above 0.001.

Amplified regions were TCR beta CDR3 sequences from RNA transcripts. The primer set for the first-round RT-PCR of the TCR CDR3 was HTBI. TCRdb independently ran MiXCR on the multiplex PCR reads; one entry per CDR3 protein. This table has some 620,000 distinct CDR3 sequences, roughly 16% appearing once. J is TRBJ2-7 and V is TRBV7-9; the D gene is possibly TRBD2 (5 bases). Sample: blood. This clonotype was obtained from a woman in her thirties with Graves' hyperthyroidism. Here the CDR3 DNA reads TGTGCCAGCAGCTCCCCCCGGACTGCGACCTACGAGCAGTACTTC. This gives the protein CASSSPRTATYEQYF.